This entry lists 17 T cell receptor beta chains sequenced from one sample in a study of CXCR3-negative and CXCR3-positive naive CD8 T cells. UMI-tagged TRB cDNA libraries were built via 5' RACE. One entry per CDR3 protein, without DNA, is what TCRdb gives after re-calling the 5' RACE reads. The sample has approximately 52,000 distinct CDR3 sequences. Sequenced: memory CD8+ T cells from blood. The origin of the receptors is a human donor in good health. Some clones in this sample may be carry-over from other donors' samples.

The rearrangement uses TRBV7-2 and TRBJ2-7. This CDR3 has 13 residues. CDR1 and CDR2 from the germline V gene are SGHTA and FQGNSA. CDR3 residues: CASSLTSSYEQYF. Complete variable domain (other parts from reference TRBV7-2 and TRBJ2-7): GAGVSQSPSNKVTEKGKDVELRCDPISGHTALYWYRQSLGQGLEFLIYFQGNSAPDKSGLPSDRFSAERTGGSVSTLTIQRTQQEDSAVYLCASSLTSSYEQYFGPGTRLTVT.

This chain connects TRBV27 to TRBJ2-1; absent DNA, TCRdb's TRBD2 call cannot be checked. The CDR3 has 14 amino acids. Germline V gene lookup returns CDR1 MNHEY and CDR2 SMNVEV (reference sequence). This chain's CDR3 is CASSYFGGSYEQFF.

V usage is TRBV28 and J usage is TRBJ2-3; TCRdb gives TRBD1 as the D gene, but with no DNA this cannot be confirmed. The length of the CDR3 is 13 residues. Germline V gene data show CDR1 as MDHEN and CDR2 as SYDVKM. The CDR3 region is CASSGGGADTQYF.

The CDR3 region is CASSSPRSPLDEQYF. J is TRBJ2-7 and V is TRBV7-9; as DNA is missing, the TRBD2 call by TCRdb cannot be tested. The CDR3 contains 15 residues. Germline-derived CDR1 and CDR2 are SEHNR and FQNEAQ (reference sequence).

The chain combines TRBV20-1 with TRBJ1-2. Germline loops: CDR1 DFQATT, CDR2 SNEGSKA (reference sequence). The CDR3 runs 14 residues. This chain's CDR3 is CSARRSYTEDGYTF.

CDR3: CASSESRSSYNEQFF. The chain is built from TRBV25-1 and TRBJ2-1. CDR1 and CDR2 (germline): MGHDK, SYGVNS. This CDR3 contains 15 residues.

The rearrangement links TRBV6-5 to TRBJ1-1. This CDR3 has 16 amino acids. The V gene's germline CDR1 is MNHEY and CDR2 SVGAGI. CDR3 loop: CASSYSSGTMNTEAFF.

The chain employs TRBV6-2 or TRBV6-3 and TRBJ1-1. The CDR3 loop spans 18 amino acids. In germline, CDR1 is MNHEY, CDR2 SVGEGT. CDR3 amino acids: CASIIGPYPDDLNTEAFF.

The chain carries TRBV6-4 and TRBJ2-7; TCRdb picks TRBD2, but there is no DNA to check that call. CDR1 and CDR2 from the germline V gene are MRHNA and SNTAGT. CDR3 length: 14 amino acids. Here the CDR3 reads CASSPGRAGDEQYF.

V and J are TRBV6-5 and TRBJ2-3; TCRdb calls TRBD2, which cannot be checked without DNA. CDR3 length: 14 residues. Germline CDR1 and CDR2: MNHEY and SVGAGI. The chain's CDR3 is CASSYGLAGDTQYF.

This chain joins TRBV10-3 and TRBJ2-7. The germline CDR1 and CDR2 sequences are ENHRY and SYGVKD. The CDR3 has 13 amino acids. CDR3: CATFGMDRDEQYF.

The rearrangement joins TRBV11-2 to TRBJ1-1; without DNA, the TCRdb call of TRBD1 cannot be checked. The CDR3 consists of 15 residues. CDR1 is SGHAT, CDR2 FQNNGV, per germline. The CDR3 sequence: CASSLLPTGATEAFF.

This chain connects TRBV20-1 to TRBJ1-1. The CDR3 covers 14 residues. CDR1 is DFQATT, CDR2 SNEGSKA, per germline (reference sequence). CDR3: CSAWRAGTNTEAFF.

This chain connects TRBV14 to TRBJ2-5; there is no DNA to check the TCRdb D call of TRBD2. The CDR3 is made up of 15 amino acids. Per the germline V gene, CDR1 is SGHDN and CDR2 is FVKESK. CDR3 amino acids: CASSPWAGGGETQYF.

The chain carries TRBV12-3 or TRBV12-4 and TRBJ2-3; TCRdb's assignment of TRBD2 cannot be checked, as there is no DNA. This CDR3 has 17 amino acids. The CDR3 protein is CASKGVWSGGAWDTQYF.

The chain links TRBV28 to TRBJ2-7. Germline V CDR1 and CDR2: MDHEN, SYDVKM. The CDR3 extends over 15 amino acids. This chain's CDR3 is CASSSNVLVVGEQYF. The full variable domain, with the rest looked up from reference TRBV28 and TRBJ2-7, is DVKVTQSSRYLVKRTGEKVFLECVQDMDHENMFWYRQDPGLGLRLIYFSYDVKMKEKGDIPEGYSVSREKKERFSLILESASTNQTSMYLCASSSNVLVVGEQYFGPGTRLTVT.

The chain combines TRBV29-1 with TRBJ2-7; TCRdb's D gene call, TRBD1, goes unchecked for lack of DNA. Germline assignment: CDR1 SQVTM and CDR2 ANQGSEA. The CDR3 covers 13 residues. This CDR3 reads CSVEGRGMDEQYF.